This T cell receptor (beta chain) was identified in a study of T-cell reconstitution after alpha-beta-depleted transplantation in children. This clonotype was counted at least ten times. Its specificity is unknown. With 4 bases clipped from V and 4 bases from J, the junction kept 7 bases outside the gene matches. This CDR3 has 15 residues. CDR1 SEHNR and CDR2 FQNEAQ come from the germline V gene (reference sequence). This sample's TCRbeta library carried unique molecular identifier barcodes. TCRdb re-analysed the PCR reads in MiXCR, keeping a single row per CDR3 protein. The sample shows over 2,500 distinct CDR3 sequences, over 25% of them seen only once. Findings of the study overall: Newly made T cells mostly supplied T-cell counts and diversity one year after transplant. Surviving recipient T cells and intrathymic progenitors accounted for some patients' high TCRbeta diversity at day 60. Expanded graft clones numbering several hundred reportedly gave rise to alpha-beta T cells about two months after transplant.

The genes are TRBV7-9 and TRBJ1-3, with 7 bases aligning to TRBD1. The sample in question was PBMCs, mostly from graft donor cells, obtained 60 days after TCRalphabeta/CD19-depleted stem cell transplant. This receptor was identified in a male patient aged 2 to 9 who had a stem cell transplant for acute myeloid leukemia, so the T cells may come from the graft donor. CDR3 residues: CASSSRQGLGNTIYF. The CDR3 nucleotides are TGTGCCAGCAGCTCCAGACAGGGTCTAGGAAACACCATATATTTT.